One sample yielded the 26 T cell receptor beta chains listed below, sequenced in a study of vaccination effects on CD4 cells after COVID-19. After around 10 days in culture, the CD4+ T cells were isolated. Subjects were given two BNT162b2 or mRNA-1273 vaccine doses. These receptors are not linked to any known antigen. Measured with immunoSEQ multiplex PCR; TCRdb has only the in-frame clones, and not every one. The sample has fewer than 85,000 clones; about 67% are singletons. This specimen consisted of CD4+ T cells from PBMCs cultured without peptide, obtained after COVID-19 vaccination. These receptors originate from a human donor who received a COVID-19 vaccine.

The chain couples TRBV5-8 to TRBJ1-1; D might be TRBD1 (6 bases). V was cut by 7 bases and J by 4 bases, with 20 bases left in between. This CDR3 comprises 15 residues. Per the germline V gene, CDR1 is SGHTS and CDR2 is YDEGEE. CDR3 bases: TGTGCCAGCCCCTTTCTCGGGGGGCAGGGCACTGAAGCTTTCTTT. This translates into CASPFLGGQGTEAFF.

This clone is a singleton in its sample. The chain carries TRBV3-1 (or the pseudogene TRBV3-2) and TRBJ2-1, with D perhaps matching TRBD1 (5 bases). The germline V gene has CDR1 LGHDT and CDR2 YNNKEL (reference sequence). This CDR3 region has 14 residues. V shed 1 base and J shed 4 bases, with 8 bases lying between them. The CDR3 region has the DNA TGTGCCAGCAGCCAAGGAAGACAGTACAATGAGCAGTTCTTC. Its protein product is CASSQGRQYNEQFF.

The rearrangement joins TRBV30 to TRBJ2-2; D is perhaps TRBD2 (5 bases). The germline CDR1 and CDR2 sequences are GTSNPN and SVGIG (reference sequence). The CDR3 has 15 amino acids. Between the trimmed V and J ends, which lost 5 bases and 2 bases, there was a span of 15 bases. The CDR3 sequence: CAWRGNGVNTGELFF. As DNA, the CDR3 is TGTGCCTGGCGGGGTAATGGGGTAAACACCGGGGAGCTGTTTTTT. The full variable domain, its missing parts supplied by reference TRBV30 and TRBJ2-2, is SQTIHQWPATLVQPVGSPLSLECTVEGTSNPNLYWYRQAAGRGLQLLFYSVGIGQISSEVPQNLSASRPQDRQFILSSKKLLLSDSGFYLCAWRGNGVNTGELFFGEGSRLTVL.

This chain connects TRBV6-6 to TRBJ2-2, with D maybe TRBD1 (7 bases). The CDR3 spans 14 residues. Germline V gene sequence: CDR1 MNHNY, CDR2 SVGAGI (reference sequence). Trimming took off 2 bases at V and 7 bases at J, with 11 bases between the two ends. The CDR3 loop reads CASSYNRGGGELFF. Here the CDR3 DNA reads TGTGCCAGCAGTTACAACAGGGGAGGCGGGGAGCTGTTTTTT.

This chain links TRBV24-1 with TRBJ2-5, with a tentative D call TRBD1 (6 bases). The CDR3 runs to 15 residues. Germline V gives CDR1 KGHDR, CDR2 SFDVKD. V shed 4 bases and J shed 0 bases, with 11 bases lying between them. The CDR3 loop reads CATSEPRGYQETQYF. CDR3 coding DNA: TGTGCCACCAGTGAACCGAGGGGGTACCAAGAGACCCAGTACTTC.

This chain links TRBV5-1 with TRBJ2-3; weak D call: TRBD1 (6 bases). Germline CDR1 reads SGHRS; CDR2 reads YFSETQ. The ends were cut back, 0 bases at V and 2 bases at J, with 7 bases in the middle. The length of the CDR3 is 14 residues. The DNA of the CDR3 is TGCGCCAGCAGCTTGGGGACAGTCACAGATACGCAGTATTTT. Translating gives CASSLGTVTDTQYF.

The CDR3 spells CASSQTGYEQYV. DNA for the CDR3: TGTGCCAGCAGCCAAACAGGGTACGAGCAGTACGTC. The chain employs TRBV7-9 and TRBJ2-7; TRBD1 is a possible D gene (6 bases). Germline lookup yields CDR1 SEHNR and CDR2 FQNEAQ (reference sequence). There are 12 residues in the CDR3. V lost 5 bases to trimming and J lost 4 bases, with 9 bases between them.

The chain has TRBV27 and TRBJ2-2; 9 positions agree with TRBD1. Germline V gene lookup returns CDR1 MNHEY and CDR2 SMNVEV (reference sequence). V lost 6 bases to trimming and J lost 3 bases; unmatched junction nucleotides: 5. The CDR3 has 15 residues. The CDR3: CASSRTGEDTGELFF. CDR3 bases: TGTGCCAGCAGCCGGACAGGGGAAGACACCGGGGAGCTGTTTTTT.

The V gene is TRBV9, the J gene TRBJ2-3; TRBD1 agrees at 8 bases. The CDR3 is made up of 14 amino acids. Germline-derived CDR1 and CDR2 are SGDLS and YYNGEE. J lost 4 bases, V lost 4 bases, and 5 bases had no gene match. The CDR3 spells CASSLQGAADTQYF. In DNA form, the CDR3 reads TGTGCCAGCAGCCTCCAGGGGGCGGCAGATACGCAGTATTTT.

J is TRBJ2-3 and V is TRBV7-6, with 10 positions matching TRBD2. The V and J ends lost 5 bases and 2 bases, in that order; junction bases with no gene match: 4. Germline V CDR1 and CDR2: SGHVS, FNYEAQ. The length of the CDR3 is 15 residues. The CDR3 DNA sequence: TGTGCCAGCAGCCCGAGCGGGGGGGCCACAGATACGCAGTATTTT. Translating it yields CASSPSGGATDTQYF.

The chain combines TRBV6-5 with TRBJ2-2, with TRBD1 identical over 8 bases. The CDR3 length is 15 residues. With V trimmed by 4 bases and J by 6 bases, 7 bases remained unmatched. CDR1 and CDR2 from the germline V gene are MNHEY and SVGAGI. CDR3 sequence: CASSSPTGVAGELFF. For the CDR3, the DNA is TGTGCCAGCAGTTCTCCGACAGGGGTCGCCGGGGAGCTGTTTTTT.

The rearrangement joins TRBV5-8 to TRBJ1-2; D is ambiguous. The CDR3 has 11 amino acids. The V gene lost 4 bases and the J gene lost 6 bases, with 7 bases spanning the gap. Germline V gene sequence: CDR1 SGHTS, CDR2 YDEGEE. The CDR3, as DNA: TGTGCCAGCAGCCCCCCCGATGGCTACACCTTC. Encoded protein: CASSPPDGYTF.

This clone has a handful of counts. The chain carries TRBV21-1 and TRBJ2-7; the DNA was not used to check the table's D call, TRBD2. TRBV21-1 is annotated as a pseudogene. The CDR3 totals 13 residues. The CDR3 nucleotides read TGTGCCAGCAGCATGTTCCCAAGCCGGTGGCAGTACGTC. Its protein is CASSMFPSRWQYV.

The chain uses TRBV5-1 and TRBJ2-3; 9 nucleotides match TRBD1. Unmatched junction bases numbered 6, after V lost 1 base and J lost 3 bases. The CDR3 spans 16 residues. Germline CDR1 SGHRS, CDR2 YFSETQ. Written as DNA, the CDR3 is TGCGCCAGCAGCTTGAAAGTGGGACAGGGAACAGATACGCAGTATTTT. Translation: CASSLKVGQGTDTQYF.

V usage is TRBV24-1 and J usage is TRBJ2-5; no definite D call. The germline gives CDR1 KGHDR, CDR2 SFDVKD. The CDR3 consists of 14 residues. Trimming took 4 bases from V and 6 from J, leaving 14 bases between them. CDR3 sequence reads: CATSDSLRAQTQYF. The CDR3 DNA is TGTGCCACCAGTGACTCTTTACGGGCCCAGACCCAGTACTTC.

The chain combines TRBV6-5 with TRBJ2-3; 8 bases match TRBD1. This CDR3 has 15 residues. V was pared by 6 bases and J by 5 bases, with 10 bases of the junction left unmatched. Germline V gene lookup returns CDR1 MNHEY and CDR2 SVGAGI. In nucleotides, the CDR3 is TGTGCCAGCAGGTCAGGGGGCGCGGGTAGAGATACGCAGTATTTT. The encoded protein is CASRSGGAGRDTQYF.

The chain combines TRBV6-1 with TRBJ2-3; 10 bases are shared with TRBD1. J was trimmed by 2 bases and V by 4 bases; bases with no gene match: 6. CDR1 and CDR2 from the germline V gene are MNHNS and SASEGT. This CDR3 has 16 amino acids. The CDR3 sequence: CASSAPDRGATDTQYF. The CDR3, as DNA: TGTGCCAGCAGTGCCCCGGACAGGGGGGCCACAGATACGCAGTATTTT.

The rearrangement joins TRBV24-1 to TRBJ1-1; D call uncertain. Germline V lookup: CDR1 KGHDR, CDR2 SFDVKD. This CDR3 spans 14 amino acids. V dropped 4 bases and J dropped 3 bases, with 11 bases sitting between them. CDR3 loop: CATSDRDGDTEAFF. CDR3 coding DNA: TGTGCCACCAGTGACCGAGACGGGGACACTGAAGCTTTCTTT.

This chain links TRBV6-2 or TRBV6-3 with TRBJ2-2; 13 bases agree with TRBD2. V lost 5 bases to trimming and J lost 4 bases; unmatched junction nucleotides: 4. Germline CDR1 and CDR2: MNHEY and SVGEGT. This CDR3 comprises 16 residues. For the CDR3, the DNA is TGTGCCAGCAGTCGCCGGACTAGCGGGGGCACCGGGGAGCTGTTTTTT. It specifies CASSRRTSGGTGELFF.

V and J are TRBV5-1 and TRBJ2-5; possibly TRBD1 for D (6 bases). The CDR3 runs 16 residues. Germline lookup yields CDR1 SGHRS and CDR2 YFSETQ. V was cut by 0 bases and J by 3 bases, with 15 bases left in between. The CDR3 protein is CASSLAVGAGEETQYF. Written as DNA, the CDR3 is TGCGCCAGCAGCTTGGCCGTGGGGGCAGGGGAAGAGACCCAGTACTTC.

In this sample, this clone is medium-sized. V is TRBV10-2 and J is TRBJ1-1, with D possibly TRBD1 on 6 matching bases. CDR1 WSHSY and CDR2 SAAADI come from the germline V gene. The CDR3 length is 14 residues. Trimming took off 2 bases at V and 8 bases at J, with 15 bases between the two ends. The CDR3 protein is CASSEPGGRQEAFF. The CDR3 bases are TGCGCCAGCAGTGAGCCCGGGGGCCGCCAGGAAGCTTTCTTT.

This chain links TRBV2 with TRBJ1-1; D unresolved. Trimming pared 6 bases from V and 0 bases from J, leaving 11 bases between. The V gene's germline CDR1 is SNHLY and CDR2 FYNNEI. The CDR3 is made up of 14 amino acids. The DNA for the CDR3 is TGTGCCAGCAGCTACAGTTACATGAACACTGAAGCTTTCTTT. Translated, it gives CASSYSYMNTEAFF.

The CDR3, as DNA: TGTGCCAGCAGCTTACAGGGGGGGCAGGGGACCCAGTACTTC. It codes for CASSLQGGQGTQYF. V is TRBV7-2 and J is TRBJ2-5; D is tentatively TRBD1 or TRBD2 (7 bases each). Germline CDR1 SGHTA, CDR2 FQGNSA. Trimming stripped 2 bases from V and 7 bases from J, with 14 bases between. The CDR3 loop spans 14 amino acids.

V gene TRBV14 combines with J gene TRBJ1-1; D is uncertain. CDR3 size: 12 residues. Germline loops: CDR1 SGHDN, CDR2 FVKESK. V dropped 1 base and J dropped 6 bases, with 6 bases sitting between them. The CDR3 DNA follows: TGTGCCAGCAGCCAAGTCCGCGCTGAAGCTTTCTTT. Translated, it gives CASSQVRAEAFF.

The table lists this clone with a few counts. This chain links TRBV6-2 or TRBV6-3 with TRBJ1-5; 8 bases map to TRBD1. Per germline, CDR1 MNHEY and CDR2 SVGEGT. This CDR3 comprises 14 residues. With V trimmed by 6 bases and J by 6 bases, 7 bases remained unmatched. The CDR3 is CASSPDRVGQPQHF. In nucleotides, the CDR3 is TGTGCCAGCAGCCCGGACAGGGTAGGTCAGCCCCAGCATTTT.

This sequence joins TRBV5-1 and TRBJ2-3; D gene ambiguous. V shed 0 bases and J shed 0 bases, with 11 bases lying between them. Germline-derived CDR1 and CDR2 are SGHRS and YFSETQ. The CDR3 totals 16 residues. The CDR3 region has the DNA TGCGCCAGCAGCTTGGGTCCGTTGGGAAGCACAGATACGCAGTATTTT. Its translation is CASSLGPLGSTDTQYF.